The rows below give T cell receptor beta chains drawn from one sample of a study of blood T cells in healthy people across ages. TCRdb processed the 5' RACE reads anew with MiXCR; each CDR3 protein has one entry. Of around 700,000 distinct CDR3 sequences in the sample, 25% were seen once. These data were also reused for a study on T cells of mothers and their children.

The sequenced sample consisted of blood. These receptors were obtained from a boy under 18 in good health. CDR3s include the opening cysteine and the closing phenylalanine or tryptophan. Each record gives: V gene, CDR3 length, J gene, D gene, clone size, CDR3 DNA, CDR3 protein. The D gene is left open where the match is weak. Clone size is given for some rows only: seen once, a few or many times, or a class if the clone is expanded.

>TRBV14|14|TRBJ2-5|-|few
TGTGCCAGCAGCCCCTGGACAGTTCAAGAGACCCAGTACTTC
CASSPWTVQETQYF
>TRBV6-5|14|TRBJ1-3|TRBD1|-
TGTGCCAGCAGTCGGGGACAGGGTGGAAACACCATATATTTT
CASSRGQGGNTIYF
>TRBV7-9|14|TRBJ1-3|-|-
TGTGCCAGCAGCTTAATGGGATCAGGAAACACCATATATTTT
CASSLMGSGNTIYF
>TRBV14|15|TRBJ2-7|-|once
TGTGCCAGCAGCCAAGATCTCAGGGAAGACTACGAGCAGTACTTC
CASSQDLREDYEQYF
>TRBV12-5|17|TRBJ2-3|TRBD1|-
TGTGCTAGTGGCCCTACTAGACAGGGGCCTAGCACAGATACGCAGTATTTT
CASGPTRQGPSTDTQYF
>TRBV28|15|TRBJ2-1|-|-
TGTGCCAGCAGCGCAGACACTCTCTCCTACAATGAGCAGTTCTTC
CASSADTLSYNEQFF
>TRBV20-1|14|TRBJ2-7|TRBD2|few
TGCAGTGCTAGCTTTCAGCGGGGGAACTACGAGCAGTACTTC
CSASFQRGNYEQYF
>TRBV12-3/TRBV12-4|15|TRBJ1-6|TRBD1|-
TGTGCCAGCAGTTCCGACAGGGAGGGCAATTCACTCCTCCACTTT
CASSSDREGNSLLHF
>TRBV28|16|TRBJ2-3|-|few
TGTGCCAGCAGTTTTGAATACTCTTACAGGGAAGATACGCAGTATTTT
CASSFEYSYREDTQYF
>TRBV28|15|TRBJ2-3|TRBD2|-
TGTGCCAGCAGTTTAGGCGGGAGGAGGACAGATACGCAGTATTTT
CASSLGGRRTDTQYF
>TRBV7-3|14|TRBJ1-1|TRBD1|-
TGTGCCAGCAGCATAGGACAGGGGACCACTGAAGCTTTCTTT
CASSIGQGTTEAFF
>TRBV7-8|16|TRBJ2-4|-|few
TGTGCCAGCAGCTTAGTTTCGGGTATGGCCAAAAACATTCAGTACTTC
CASSLVSGMAKNIQYF
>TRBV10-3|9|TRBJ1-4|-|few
TGTGCCATCGGGGAAAAACTGTTTTTT
CAIGEKLFF
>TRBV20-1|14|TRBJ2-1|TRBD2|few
TGCAGTGCCGATGGTAGCGGGGCGTATGGGGAGCAGTTCTTC
CSADGSGAYGEQFF
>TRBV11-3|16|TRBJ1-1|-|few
TGTGCCAGCAGCTCACCCTCGCCAGGGATGAACGCTGAAGCTTTCTTT
CASSSPSPGMNAEAFF
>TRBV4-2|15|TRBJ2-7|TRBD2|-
TGTGCCAGCAGCCAAGGGGTTAGCGGGGCCTACGAGCAGTACTTC
CASSQGVSGAYEQYF
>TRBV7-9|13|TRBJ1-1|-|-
TGTGCCAGCACCGTGACAGCAGACACTGAAGCTTTCTTT
CASTVTADTEAFF
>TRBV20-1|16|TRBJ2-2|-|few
TGCAGTGCTAGAGATCAGGGTGGACGAGCCACCGGGGAGCTGTTTTTT
CSARDQGGRATGELFF
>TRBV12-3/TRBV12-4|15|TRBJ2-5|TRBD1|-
TGTGCCAGCAGCCCCGGGACAGCTAGGGAAGAGACCCAGTACTTC
CASSPGTAREETQYF
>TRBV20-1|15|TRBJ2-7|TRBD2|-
TGCAGTGCTAGAGATATAGCGGGGAGCTCCTACGAGCAGTACTTC
CSARDIAGSSYEQYF
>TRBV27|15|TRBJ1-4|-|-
TGTGCCAGCAGTTTATATGGGGGGCGCGGTGAAAAACTGTTTTTT
CASSLYGGRGEKLFF
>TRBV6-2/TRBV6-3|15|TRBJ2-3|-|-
TGTGCCAGCAGATCCTTCAGTCCCAACACAGATACGCAGTATTTT
CASRSFSPNTDTQYF
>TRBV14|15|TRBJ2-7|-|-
TGTGCCAGCAGCCAGTTCCAGGGCCTTTCCTACGAGCAGTACTTC
CASSQFQGLSYEQYF
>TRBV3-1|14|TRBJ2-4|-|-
TGTGCCAGCAGCCAAGTAGCTGGAAAAAACATTCAGTACTTC
CASSQVAGKNIQYF
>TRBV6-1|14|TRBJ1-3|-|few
TGTGCCAGCAGGCGGGACATCTCTGGAAACACCATATATTTT
CASRRDISGNTIYF
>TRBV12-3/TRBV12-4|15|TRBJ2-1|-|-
TGTGCCAGCAGCAATAGAAACGGTGTTCGGAATGAGCAGTTCTTC
CASSNRNGVRNEQFF
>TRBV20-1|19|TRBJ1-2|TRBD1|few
TGCAGTGCTAGAGATTCTCTGCCGGGACAGGGGGCGGGGGACTATGGCTACACCTTC
CSARDSLPGQGAGDYGYTF
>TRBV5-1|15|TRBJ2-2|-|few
TGCGCCAGCAGCTTAAATAACGGGAACACCGGGGAGCTGTTTTTT
CASSLNNGNTGELFF
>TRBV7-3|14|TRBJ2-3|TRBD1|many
TGTGCCAGCAGCTTGGACAGGGGGACAGATACGCAGTATTTT
CASSLDRGTDTQYF
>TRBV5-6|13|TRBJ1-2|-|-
TGTGCCAGCAGCTTGGTGAGACAGTACGGCTACACCTTC
CASSLVRQYGYTF
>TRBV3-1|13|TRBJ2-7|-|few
TGTGCCAGCAGCCAAGGGTACCGCTACGAGCAGTACTTC
CASSQGYRYEQYF
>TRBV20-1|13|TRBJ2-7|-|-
TGCAGTGCTAGACGAGCGACTGACTACGAGCAGTACTTC
CSARRATDYEQYF
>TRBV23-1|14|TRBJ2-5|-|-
TGCGCCAGCAGTCATCGAGGGTCGCAGGAGACCCAGTACTTC
CASSHRGSQETQYF
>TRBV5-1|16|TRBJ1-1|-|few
TGCGCCAGCAGCAAACCAGCATCAGGGGAGGGGACCGAAGCTTTCTTT
CASSKPASGEGTEAFF
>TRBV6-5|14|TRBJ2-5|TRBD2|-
TGTGCCAGCAGACCCGGGACTAGCGCTGAGACCCAGTACTTC
CASRPGTSAETQYF
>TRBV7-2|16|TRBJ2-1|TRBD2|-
TGTGCCAGCAGCAGACCCCCTAGCGGGAGTAGAAATGAGCAGTTCTTC
CASSRPPSGSRNEQFF
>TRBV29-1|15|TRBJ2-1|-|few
TGCAGCGTTGAAGGTCCTAGCGTAAGCTACAATGAGCAGTTCTTC
CSVEGPSVSYNEQFF
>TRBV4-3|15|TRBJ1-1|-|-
TGCGCCAGCAGCCTCCTCCGGGAGGAGAACACTGAAGCTTTCTTT
CASSLLREENTEAFF
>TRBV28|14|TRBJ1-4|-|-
TGTGCCAGCAGCGGATCCCCCCGTGGTGAAAAACTGTTTTTT
CASSGSPRGEKLFF
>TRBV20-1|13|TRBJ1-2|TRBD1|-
TGCAGTGCGCGGACAGGACTAAACTATGGCTACACCTTC
CSARTGLNYGYTF
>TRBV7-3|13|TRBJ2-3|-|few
TGTGCCAGCAGCTCTACAGGGACAGATACGCAGTATTTT
CASSSTGTDTQYF
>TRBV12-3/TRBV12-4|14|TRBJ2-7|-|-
TGTGCCAGCAGTTTAGGAACGCTCTCCTACGAGCAGTACTTC
CASSLGTLSYEQYF
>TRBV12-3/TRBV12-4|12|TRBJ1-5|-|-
TGTGCCAGCAGTCTGATAAACCAGCCCCAGCATTTT
CASSLINQPQHF
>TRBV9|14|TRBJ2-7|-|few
TGTGCCAGCAGCGTAGACGGAGGGGATAACGAGCAGTACTTC
CASSVDGGDNEQYF
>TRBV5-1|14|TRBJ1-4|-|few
TGCGCCAGCAGACCAGAGGGCAAGGTTGAAAAACTGTTTTTT
CASRPEGKVEKLFF
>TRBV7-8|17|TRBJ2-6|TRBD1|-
TGTGCCAGCAGCAGCGGGACAGGGGAATCTGGGGCCAACGTCCTGACTTTC
CASSSGTGESGANVLTF
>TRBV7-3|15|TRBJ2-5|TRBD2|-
TGTGCCAGCAGCTTAACACCGGGAGGGCAAGAGACCCAGTACTTC
CASSLTPGGQETQYF
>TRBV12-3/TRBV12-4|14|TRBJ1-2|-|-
TGTGCCAGCAGTCCACAGGGATGGGGCTATGGCTACACCTTC
CASSPQGWGYGYTF
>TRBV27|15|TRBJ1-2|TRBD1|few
TGTGCCAGCAGACAGACGGGACAGGGCCACTATGGCTACACCTTC
CASRQTGQGHYGYTF
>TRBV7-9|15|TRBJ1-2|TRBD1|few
TGTGCCAGCAGCGCGCTCAACAGGGGGGACTATGGCTACACCTTC
CASSALNRGDYGYTF
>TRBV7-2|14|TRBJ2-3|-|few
TGTGCCAGCAGCTTAGTGAGGGTTGGAGATACGCAGTATTTT
CASSLVRVGDTQYF
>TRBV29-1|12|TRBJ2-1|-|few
TGCAGCGTTGAAGATTATAGGCTTGAGCAGTTCTTC
CSVEDYRLEQFF
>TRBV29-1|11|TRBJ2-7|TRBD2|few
TGCAGCGTTTCGGGGGGGCGAGAGCAGTACTTC
CSVSGGREQYF
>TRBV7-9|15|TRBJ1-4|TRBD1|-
TGTGCCAGCAGCTTCTCGGGACAGGCTAATGAAAAACTGTTTTTT
CASSFSGQANEKLFF
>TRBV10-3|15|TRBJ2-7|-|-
TGTGCCATCAGTGAAGAAAAAGTCAGCTCCTACGAGCAGTACTTC
CAISEEKVSSYEQYF